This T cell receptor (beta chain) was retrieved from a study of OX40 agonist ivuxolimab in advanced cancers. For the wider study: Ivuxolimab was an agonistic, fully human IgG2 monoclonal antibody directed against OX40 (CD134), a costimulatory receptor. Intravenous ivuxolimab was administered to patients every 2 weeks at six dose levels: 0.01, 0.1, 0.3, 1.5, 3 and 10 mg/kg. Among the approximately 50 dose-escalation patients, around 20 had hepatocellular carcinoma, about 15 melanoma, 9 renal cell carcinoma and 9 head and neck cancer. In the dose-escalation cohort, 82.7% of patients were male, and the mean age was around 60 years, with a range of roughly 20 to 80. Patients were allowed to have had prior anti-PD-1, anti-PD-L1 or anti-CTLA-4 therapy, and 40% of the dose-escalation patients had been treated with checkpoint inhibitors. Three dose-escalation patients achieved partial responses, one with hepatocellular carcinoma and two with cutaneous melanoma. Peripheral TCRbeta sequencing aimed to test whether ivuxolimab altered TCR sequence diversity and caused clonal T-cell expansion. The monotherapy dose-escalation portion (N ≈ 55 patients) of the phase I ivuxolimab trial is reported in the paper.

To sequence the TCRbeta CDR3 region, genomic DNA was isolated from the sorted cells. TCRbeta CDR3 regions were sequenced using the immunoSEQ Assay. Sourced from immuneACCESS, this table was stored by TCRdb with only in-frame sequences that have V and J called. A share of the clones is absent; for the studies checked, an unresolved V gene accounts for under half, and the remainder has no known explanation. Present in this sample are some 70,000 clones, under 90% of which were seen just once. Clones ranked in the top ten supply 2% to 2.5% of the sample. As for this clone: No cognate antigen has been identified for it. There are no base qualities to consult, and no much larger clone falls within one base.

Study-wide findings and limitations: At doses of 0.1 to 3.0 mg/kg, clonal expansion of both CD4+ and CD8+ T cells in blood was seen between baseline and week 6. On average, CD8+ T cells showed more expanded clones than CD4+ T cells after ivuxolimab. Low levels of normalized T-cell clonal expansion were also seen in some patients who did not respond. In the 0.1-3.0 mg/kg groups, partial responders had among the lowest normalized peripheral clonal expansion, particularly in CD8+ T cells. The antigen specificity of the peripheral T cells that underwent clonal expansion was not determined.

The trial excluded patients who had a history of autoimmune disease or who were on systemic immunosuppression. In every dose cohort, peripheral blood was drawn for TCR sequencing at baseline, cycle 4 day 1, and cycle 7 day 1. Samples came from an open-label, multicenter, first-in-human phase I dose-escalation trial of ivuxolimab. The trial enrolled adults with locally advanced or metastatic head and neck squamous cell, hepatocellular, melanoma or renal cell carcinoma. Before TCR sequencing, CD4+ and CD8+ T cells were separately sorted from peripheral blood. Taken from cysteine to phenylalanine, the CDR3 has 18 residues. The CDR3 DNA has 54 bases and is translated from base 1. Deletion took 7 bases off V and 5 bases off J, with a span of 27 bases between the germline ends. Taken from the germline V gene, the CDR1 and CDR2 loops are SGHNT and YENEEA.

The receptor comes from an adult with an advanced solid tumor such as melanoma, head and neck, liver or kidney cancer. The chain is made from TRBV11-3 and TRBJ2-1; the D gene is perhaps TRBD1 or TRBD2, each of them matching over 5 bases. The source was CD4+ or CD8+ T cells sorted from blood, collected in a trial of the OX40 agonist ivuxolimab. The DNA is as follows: TGTGCCAGCATGGGTGGGGCTAGCCCCGACCGGCGGAACAATGAGCAGTTCTTC. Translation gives CASMGGASPDRRNNEQFF.